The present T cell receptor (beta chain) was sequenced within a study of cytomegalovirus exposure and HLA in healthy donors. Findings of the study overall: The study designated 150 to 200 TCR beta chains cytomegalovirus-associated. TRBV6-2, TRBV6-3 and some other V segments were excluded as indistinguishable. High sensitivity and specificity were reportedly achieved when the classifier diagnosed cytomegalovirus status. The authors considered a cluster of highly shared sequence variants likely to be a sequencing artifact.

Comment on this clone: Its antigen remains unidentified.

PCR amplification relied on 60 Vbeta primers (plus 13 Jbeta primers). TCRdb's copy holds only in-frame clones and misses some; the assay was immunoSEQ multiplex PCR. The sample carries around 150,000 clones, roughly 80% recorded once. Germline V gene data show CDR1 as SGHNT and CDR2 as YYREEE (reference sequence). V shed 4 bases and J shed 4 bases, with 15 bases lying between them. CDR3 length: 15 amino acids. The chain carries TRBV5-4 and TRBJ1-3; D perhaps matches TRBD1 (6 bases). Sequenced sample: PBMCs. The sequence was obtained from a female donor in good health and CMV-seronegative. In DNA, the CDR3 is TGTGCCAGCAGCGACCCCAGGGGTCAGGGAAACACCATATATTTT. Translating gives CASSDPRGQGNTIYF.